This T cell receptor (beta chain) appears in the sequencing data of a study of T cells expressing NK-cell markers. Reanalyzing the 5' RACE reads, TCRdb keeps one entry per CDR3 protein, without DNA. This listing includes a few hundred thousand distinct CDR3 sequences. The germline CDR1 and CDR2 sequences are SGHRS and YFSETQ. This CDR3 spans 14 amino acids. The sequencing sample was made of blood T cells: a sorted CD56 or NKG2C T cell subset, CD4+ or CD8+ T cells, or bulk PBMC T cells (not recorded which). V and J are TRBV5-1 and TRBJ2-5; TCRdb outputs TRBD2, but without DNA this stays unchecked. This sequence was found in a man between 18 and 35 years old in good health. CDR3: CASSVGTSRETQYF.